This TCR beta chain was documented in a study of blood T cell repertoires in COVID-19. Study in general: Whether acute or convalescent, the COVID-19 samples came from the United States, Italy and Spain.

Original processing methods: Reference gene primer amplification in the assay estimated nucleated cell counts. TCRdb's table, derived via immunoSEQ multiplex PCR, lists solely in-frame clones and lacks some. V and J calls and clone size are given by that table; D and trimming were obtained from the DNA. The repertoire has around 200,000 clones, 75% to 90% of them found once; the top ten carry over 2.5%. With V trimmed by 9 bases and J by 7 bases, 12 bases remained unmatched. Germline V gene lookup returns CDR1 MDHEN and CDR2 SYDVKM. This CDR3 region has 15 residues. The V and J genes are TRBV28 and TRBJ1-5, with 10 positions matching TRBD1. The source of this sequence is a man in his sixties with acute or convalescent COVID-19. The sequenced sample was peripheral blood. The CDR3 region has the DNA TGTGCCAGTTCTCTCCGGGACAGGGGCTTCCAGCCCCAGCATTTT. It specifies CASSLRDRGFQPQHF.